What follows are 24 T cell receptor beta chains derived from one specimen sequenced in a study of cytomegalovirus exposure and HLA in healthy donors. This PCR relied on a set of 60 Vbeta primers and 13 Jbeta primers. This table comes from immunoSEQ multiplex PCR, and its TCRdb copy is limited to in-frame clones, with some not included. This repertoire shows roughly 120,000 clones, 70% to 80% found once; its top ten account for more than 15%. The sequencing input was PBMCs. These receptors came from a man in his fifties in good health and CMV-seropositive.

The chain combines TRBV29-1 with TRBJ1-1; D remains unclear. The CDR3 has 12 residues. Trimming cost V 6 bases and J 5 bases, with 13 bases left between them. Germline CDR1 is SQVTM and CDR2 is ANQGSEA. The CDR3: CSVLDGWTEAFF. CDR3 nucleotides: TGCAGCGTACTAGACGGGTGGACTGAAGCTTTCTTT.

CDR3 in amino acids: CASRGGTTNEKLFF. The CDR3 DNA sequence: TGTGCCAGCAGAGGGGGCACAACTAATGAAAAACTGTTTTTT. The chain links TRBV11-3 to TRBJ1-4, with 7 bases identical to TRBD1. CDR1 and CDR2 (germline): SGHNT, YENEEA. V lost 6 bases to trimming and J lost 0 bases; unmatched junction nucleotides: 1. The CDR3 has 14 amino acids. The full variable domain, rest sourced from reference TRBV11-3 and TRBJ1-4, is EAGVVQSPRYKIIEKKQPVAFWCNPISGHNTLYWYLQNLGQGPELLIRYENEEAVDDSQLPKDRFSAERLKGVDSTLKIQPAELGDSAVYLCASRGGTTNEKLFFGSGTQLSVL.

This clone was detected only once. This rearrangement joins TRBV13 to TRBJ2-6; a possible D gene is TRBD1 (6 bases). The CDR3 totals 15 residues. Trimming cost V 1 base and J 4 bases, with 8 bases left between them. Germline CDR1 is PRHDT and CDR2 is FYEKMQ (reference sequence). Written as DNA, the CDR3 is TGTGCCAGCAGCTTAGCAGGGGAAGGGGCCAACGTCCTGACTTTC. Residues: CASSLAGEGANVLTF.

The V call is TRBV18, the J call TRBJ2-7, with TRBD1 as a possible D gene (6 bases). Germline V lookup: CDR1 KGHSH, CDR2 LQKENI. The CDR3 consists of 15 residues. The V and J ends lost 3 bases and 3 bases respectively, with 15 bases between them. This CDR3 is CASSPPPDRLYEQYF. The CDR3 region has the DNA TGTGCCAGCTCACCGCCACCTGACAGGCTCTACGAGCAGTACTTC.

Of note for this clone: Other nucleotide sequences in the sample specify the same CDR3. The CDR3 sequence: CASGRARQDYTF. The CDR3 bases are TGTGCCAGCGGCAGGGCTCGCCAGGACTACACCTTC. The chain recombines TRBV11-2 with TRBJ1-2; weak D call: TRBD1 (5 bases). Germline lookup yields CDR1 SGHAT and CDR2 FQNNGV. The CDR3 has 12 amino acids. V was shortened by 8 bases and J by 10 bases, with 17 bases between the two germline ends. The whole variable domain, remainder taken from reference TRBV11-2 and TRBJ1-2, is EAGVAQSPRYKIIEKRQSVAFWCNPISGHATLYWYQQILGQGPKLLIQFQNNGVVDDSQLPKDRFSAERLKGVDSTLKIQPAKLEDSAVYLCASGRARQDYTFGSGTRLTVV.

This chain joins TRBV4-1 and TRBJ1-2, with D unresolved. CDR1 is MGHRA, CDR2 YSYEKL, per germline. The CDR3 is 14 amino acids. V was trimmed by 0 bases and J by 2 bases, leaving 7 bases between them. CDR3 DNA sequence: TGCGCCAGCAGCCAAGATCACTCCAACTATGGCTACACCTTC. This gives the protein CASSQDHSNYGYTF.

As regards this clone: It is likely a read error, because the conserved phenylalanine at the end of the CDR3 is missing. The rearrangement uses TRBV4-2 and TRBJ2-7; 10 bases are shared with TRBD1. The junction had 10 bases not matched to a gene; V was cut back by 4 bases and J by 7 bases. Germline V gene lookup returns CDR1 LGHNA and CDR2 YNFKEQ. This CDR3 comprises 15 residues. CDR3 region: CASSLRQGASGEQYL. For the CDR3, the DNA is TGTGCCAGCAGCCTGCGACAGGGGGCTTCGGGGGAGCAGTACCTC.

The CDR3 nucleotides read TGTGCCAGCAGCTTAGCACAGCCGAGCTCTGGAAACACCATATATTTT. Residues: CASSLAQPSSGNTIYF. The V gene is TRBV7-6, the J gene TRBJ1-3; no firm D call. Deletions cut 0 bases from V and 0 bases from J, with 9 bases between. CDR1 and CDR2 from the germline V gene are SGHVS and FNYEAQ. This CDR3 contains 16 residues. Full variable domain (outside the CDR3, taken from reference TRBV7-6 and TRBJ1-3): GAGVSQSPRYKVTKRGQDVALRCDPISGHVSLYWYRQALGQGPEFLTYFNYEAQQDKSGLPNDRFSAERPEGSISTLTIQRTEQRDSAMYRCASSLAQPSSGNTIYFGEGSWLTVV.

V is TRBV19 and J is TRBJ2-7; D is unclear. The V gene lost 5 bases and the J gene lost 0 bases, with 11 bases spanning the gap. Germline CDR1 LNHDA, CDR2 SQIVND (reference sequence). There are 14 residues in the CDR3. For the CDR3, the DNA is TGTGCCAGTAGTCATAACAGAGACTCCTACGAGCAGTACTTC. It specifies CASSHNRDSYEQYF.

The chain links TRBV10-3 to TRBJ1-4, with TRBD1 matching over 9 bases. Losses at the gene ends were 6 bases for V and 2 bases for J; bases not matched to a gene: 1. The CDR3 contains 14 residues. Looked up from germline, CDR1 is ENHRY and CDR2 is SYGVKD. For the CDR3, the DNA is TGTGCCATCAGGGGGACAGGGACTAATGAAAAACTGTTTTTT. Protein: CAIRGTGTNEKLFF.

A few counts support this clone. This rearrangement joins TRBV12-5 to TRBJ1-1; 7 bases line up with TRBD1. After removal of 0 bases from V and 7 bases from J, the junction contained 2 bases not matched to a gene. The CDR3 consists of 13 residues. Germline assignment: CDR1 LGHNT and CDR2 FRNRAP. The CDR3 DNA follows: TGTGCTAGTGGTTTGGTAGGGGGCGTTGAAGCTTTCTTT. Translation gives CASGLVGGVEAFF.

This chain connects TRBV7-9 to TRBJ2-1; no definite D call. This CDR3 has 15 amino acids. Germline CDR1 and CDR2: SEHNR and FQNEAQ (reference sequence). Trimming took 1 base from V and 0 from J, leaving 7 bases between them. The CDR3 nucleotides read TGTGCCAGCAGCTTAGTGGCAAGCTCCTACAATGAGCAGTTCTTC. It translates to CASSLVASSYNEQFF. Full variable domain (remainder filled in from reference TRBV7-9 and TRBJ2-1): DTGVSQNPRHKITKRGQNVTFRCDPISEHNRLYWYRQTLGQGPEFLTYFQNEAQLEKSRLLSDRFSAERPKGSFSTLEIQRTEQGDSAMYLCASSLVASSYNEQFFGPGTRLTVL.

The CDR3 loop is CASSLGTGAYEQYF. CDR3 DNA: TGTGCCAGCAGTTTGGGGACAGGGGCCTACGAGCAGTACTTC. This chain uses TRBV27 with TRBJ2-5, with 10 bases that match TRBD1. The J call may be wrong; the DNA end is better matched by TRBJ2-7. Germline lookup yields CDR1 MNHEY and CDR2 SMNVEV (reference sequence). The CDR3 has 14 amino acids.

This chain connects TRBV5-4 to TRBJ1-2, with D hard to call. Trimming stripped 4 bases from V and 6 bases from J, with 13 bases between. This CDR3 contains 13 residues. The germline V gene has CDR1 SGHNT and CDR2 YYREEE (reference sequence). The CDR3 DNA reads TGTGCCAGCAGCAAAGAACAGTCCCATGGCTACACCTTC. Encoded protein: CASSKEQSHGYTF.

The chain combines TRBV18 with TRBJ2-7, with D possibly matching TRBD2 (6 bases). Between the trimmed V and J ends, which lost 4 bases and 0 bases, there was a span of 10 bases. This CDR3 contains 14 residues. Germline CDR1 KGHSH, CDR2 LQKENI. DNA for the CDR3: TGTGCCAGCTCACTCATGACTAGCTCCTACGAGCAGTACTTC. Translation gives CASSLMTSSYEQYF.

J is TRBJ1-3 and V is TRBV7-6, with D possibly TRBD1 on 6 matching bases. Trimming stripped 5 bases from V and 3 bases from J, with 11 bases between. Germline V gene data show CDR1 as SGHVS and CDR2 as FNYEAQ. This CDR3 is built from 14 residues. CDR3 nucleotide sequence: TGTGCCAGCAGCGAGTACAGGGTTGGAAACACCATATATTTT. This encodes CASSEYRVGNTIYF.

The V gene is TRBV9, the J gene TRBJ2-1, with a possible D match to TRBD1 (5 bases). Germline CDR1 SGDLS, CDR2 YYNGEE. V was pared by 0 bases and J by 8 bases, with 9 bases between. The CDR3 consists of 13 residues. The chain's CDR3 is CASSVDRSHEQFF. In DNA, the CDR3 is TGTGCCAGCAGCGTAGACAGGAGCCATGAGCAGTTCTTC.

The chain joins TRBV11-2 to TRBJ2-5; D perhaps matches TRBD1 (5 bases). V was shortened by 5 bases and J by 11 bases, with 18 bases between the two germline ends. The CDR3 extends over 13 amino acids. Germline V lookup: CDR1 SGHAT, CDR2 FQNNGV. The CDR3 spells CASSLYRGKGQYF. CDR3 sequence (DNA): TGTGCCAGCAGCCTGTATAGGGGTAAAGGGCAGTACTTC.

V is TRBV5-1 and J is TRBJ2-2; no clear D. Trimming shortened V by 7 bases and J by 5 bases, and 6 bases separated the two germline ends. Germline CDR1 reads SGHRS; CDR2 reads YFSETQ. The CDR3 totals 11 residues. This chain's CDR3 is CASRMTGELFF. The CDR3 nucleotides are TGCGCCAGCCGTATGACCGGGGAGCTGTTTTTT.

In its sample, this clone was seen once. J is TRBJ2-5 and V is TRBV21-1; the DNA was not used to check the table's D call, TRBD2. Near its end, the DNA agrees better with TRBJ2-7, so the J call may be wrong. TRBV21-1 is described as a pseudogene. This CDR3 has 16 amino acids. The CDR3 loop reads CASSKDKREATYEQYF. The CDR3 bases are TGTGCCAGCAGCAAAGATAAGCGGGAGGCTACCTACGAGCAGTACTTC.

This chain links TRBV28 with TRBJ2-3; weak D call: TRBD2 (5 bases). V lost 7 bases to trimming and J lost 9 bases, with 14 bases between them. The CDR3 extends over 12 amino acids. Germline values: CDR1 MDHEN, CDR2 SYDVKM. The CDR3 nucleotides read TGTGCCAGCAATACGGGATCTGGGACGCAGTATTTT. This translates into CASNTGSGTQYF.

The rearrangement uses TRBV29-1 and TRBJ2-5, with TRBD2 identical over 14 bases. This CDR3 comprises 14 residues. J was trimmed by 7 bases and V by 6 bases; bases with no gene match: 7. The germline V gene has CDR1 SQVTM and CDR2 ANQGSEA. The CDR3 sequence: CSVRTSGGIGTQYF. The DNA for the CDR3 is TGCAGCGTCCGGACTAGCGGGGGGATCGGGACCCAGTACTTC.

In DNA form, the CDR3 reads TGCGCCAGCAGCCCCACCTGGCAGGTAGCGAACACCGGGGAGCTGTTTTTT. It specifies CASSPTWQVANTGELFF. The rearrangement joins TRBV4-3 to TRBJ2-2; no firm D call. Germline CDR1 reads LGHNA; CDR2 reads YSLEER. This CDR3 has 17 residues. V was shortened by 4 bases and J by 0 bases, with 15 bases between the two germline ends.

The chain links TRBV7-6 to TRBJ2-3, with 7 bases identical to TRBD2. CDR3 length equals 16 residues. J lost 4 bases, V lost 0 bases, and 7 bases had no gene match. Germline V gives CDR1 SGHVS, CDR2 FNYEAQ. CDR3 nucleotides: TGTGCCAGCAGCTTAGCGTTAAGCGGGGTAGCAGATACGCAGTATTTT. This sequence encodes CASSLALSGVADTQYF.